A selection of T cell receptor beta chains follows, all from one sample in a study of ipilimumab plus nivolumab after autologous stem cell transplantation. Measured with immunoSEQ multiplex PCR; TCRdb has only the in-frame clones, and not every one. The sample includes more than 15,000 clones, more than 65% of them seen just once. Sequences were derived from PBMCs, sampled in a trial of ipilimumab plus nivolumab as post-transplant consolidation. These receptors came from a male donor with diffuse large B-cell lymphoma. Each CDR3 is given with its conserved first and last residue. A D gene is named only where the DNA matches it firmly. Clone size is stated in some rows and not others, as once, few, many or a class when expanded.

V gene: TRBV30; clone size: few; D gene: TRBD1; J gene: TRBJ1-5; CDR3 protein: CAWGLKGGRVAQHF; CDR3 DNA: TGTGCCTGGGGCTTGAAAGGGGGCCGGGTGGCCCAGCATTTT
V gene: TRBV19; clone size: once; D gene: .; J gene: TRBJ1-2; CDR3 protein: CASSVGSSIQSGYTF; CDR3 DNA: TGTGCCAGTAGTGTGGGATCGAGTATTCAAAGTGGCTACACCTTC
V gene: TRBV11-3; clone size: .; D gene: .; J gene: TRBJ2-7; CDR3 protein: CASSVNYEQYF; CDR3 DNA: TGTGCCAGCAGCGTCAACTACGAGCAGTACTTC
V gene: TRBV28; clone size: .; D gene: .; J gene: TRBJ1-2; CDR3 protein: CASRYQGRSYGYTF; CDR3 DNA: TGTGCCAGCAGGTACCAGGGGCGATCCTATGGCTACACCTTC
V gene: TRBV19; clone size: .; D gene: .; J gene: TRBJ2-2; CDR3 protein: CASSIEGWNTGELFF; CDR3 DNA: TGTGCCAGTAGTATAGAAGGTTGGAACACCGGGGAGCTGTTTTTT
V gene: TRBV5-1; clone size: .; D gene: .; J gene: TRBJ1-5; CDR3 protein: CASSLGRGDQPQHF; CDR3 DNA: TGCGCCAGCAGCCTCGGACGAGGGGATCAGCCCCAGCATTTT
V gene: TRBV13; clone size: once; D gene: .; J gene: TRBJ1-5; CDR3 protein: CASSLGTGALGSQPQHF; CDR3 DNA: TGTGCCAGCAGCTTAGGAACGGGTGCCCTTGGCAGTCAGCCCCAGCATTTT
V gene: TRBV28; clone size: once; D gene: TRBD1; J gene: TRBJ2-5; CDR3 protein: CASTLRGLSIETQYF; CDR3 DNA: TGTGCCAGCACCCTTAGGGGGCTTTCAATAGAGACCCAGTACTTC
V gene: TRBV7-6; clone size: .; D gene: .; J gene: TRBJ1-6; CDR3 protein: CASSRGGVNSPLHF; CDR3 DNA: TGTGCCAGCAGCCGTGGGGGGGTTAATTCACCCCTCCACTTT
V gene: TRBV6-7; clone size: .; D gene: TRBD2; J gene: TRBJ2-1; CDR3 protein: CASRPSGGSNEQFF; CDR3 DNA: TGTGCCAGCAGACCTAGCGGGGGGTCCAATGAGCAGTTCTTC
V gene: TRBV18; clone size: .; D gene: .; J gene: TRBJ1-1; CDR3 protein: CASSPRSARGTEAFF; CDR3 DNA: TGTGCCAGCTCACCAAGGAGTGCCAGGGGCACTGAAGCTTTCTTT
V gene: TRBV7-5; clone size: once; D gene: .; J gene: TRBJ1-4; CDR3 protein: CASSSLVGKEKLFF; CDR3 DNA: TGTGCCAGCAGCTCACTCGTGGGGAAGGAAAAACTGTTTTTT
V gene: TRBV19; clone size: .; D gene: TRBD1; J gene: TRBJ1-4; CDR3 protein: CASSPHHGQGVITNEKLFF; CDR3 DNA: TGTGCCAGTAGTCCTCACCACGGACAGGGAGTGATCACTAATGAAAAACTGTTTTTT
V gene: TRBV9; clone size: .; D gene: .; J gene: TRBJ1-6; CDR3 protein: CASSVGGGNSPLHF; CDR3 DNA: TGTGCCAGCAGCGTAGGGGGGGGTAATTCACCCCTCCACTTT
V gene: TRBV27; clone size: few; D gene: .; J gene: TRBJ2-7; CDR3 protein: CASSRGGDGTYEQYF; CDR3 DNA: TGTGCCAGCAGTCGCGGAGGGGACGGGACCTACGAGCAGTACTTC
V gene: TRBV5-1; clone size: .; D gene: .; J gene: TRBJ2-4; CDR3 protein: CASSGGSTRRNIQYF; CDR3 DNA: TGCGCCAGCAGCGGGGGGTCGACCCGGAGAAACATTCAGTACTTC
V gene: TRBV4-1; clone size: .; D gene: TRBD1; J gene: TRBJ1-2; CDR3 protein: CASSQMPGQGYGYTF; CDR3 DNA: TGCGCCAGCAGCCAAATGCCGGGACAGGGGTATGGCTACACCTTC
V gene: TRBV5-8; clone size: .; D gene: .; J gene: TRBJ2-7; CDR3 protein: CASSGGSYEQYF; CDR3 DNA: TGTGCCAGCAGCGGGGGGTCCTACGAGCAGTACTTC
V gene: TRBV10-2; clone size: .; D gene: .; J gene: TRBJ2-1; CDR3 protein: CASSESVTIAPVVAQDNEQFF; CDR3 DNA: TGCGCCAGCAGTGAGTCGGTCACAATCGCTCCCGTGGTTGCACAAGACAATGAGCAGTTCTTC
V gene: TRBV14; clone size: .; D gene: .; J gene: TRBJ2-7; CDR3 protein: CASSPALYEQYF; CDR3 DNA: TGTGCCAGCAGCCCCGCCCTTTACGAGCAGTACTTC
V gene: TRBV11-3; clone size: .; D gene: TRBD2; J gene: TRBJ2-3; CDR3 protein: CASSLLSLAGGLSTDTQYF; CDR3 DNA: TGTGCCAGCAGCTTACTCTCGCTAGCGGGGGGGCTTAGCACAGATACGCAGTATTTT
V gene: TRBV12-5; clone size: .; D gene: .; J gene: TRBJ2-5; CDR3 protein: CASGLVQPTGTQYF; CDR3 DNA: TGTGCTAGTGGTTTGGTCCAACCCACCGGGACTCAGTACTTC
V gene: TRBV5-1; clone size: few; D gene: .; J gene: TRBJ1-4; CDR3 protein: CASSLEGRGTTNEKLFF; CDR3 DNA: TGCGCCAGCAGCTTGGAGGGGAGGGGTACAACTAATGAAAAACTGTTTTTT
V gene: TRBV13; clone size: few; D gene: .; J gene: TRBJ1-6; CDR3 protein: CASSQGRTASNSPLHF; CDR3 DNA: TGTGCCAGCAGCCAGGGCAGGACAGCGAGTAATTCACCCCTCCACTTT
V gene: TRBV30; clone size: once; D gene: .; J gene: TRBJ2-7; CDR3 protein: CAWSPGIYEQYF; CDR3 DNA: TGTGCCTGGAGTCCCGGGATCTACGAGCAGTACTTC
V gene: TRBV7-8; clone size: .; D gene: .; J gene: TRBJ2-5; CDR3 protein: CASSSRQTQETQYF; CDR3 DNA: TGTGCCAGCAGCTCAAGACAGACTCAAGAGACCCAGTACTTC
V gene: TRBV6-1; clone size: .; D gene: .; J gene: TRBJ2-5; CDR3 protein: CASSADSQETQYF; CDR3 DNA: TGTGCCAGCAGCGCGGACAGCCAAGAGACCCAGTACTTC
V gene: TRBV30; clone size: .; D gene: TRBD2; J gene: TRBJ2-5; CDR3 protein: CAWRRLAGGQETQYF; CDR3 DNA: TGTGCCTGGAGGAGACTAGCGGGGGGGCAGGAGACCCAGTACTTC
V gene: TRBV5-1; clone size: .; D gene: .; J gene: TRBJ2-7; CDR3 protein: CASSLAGGRDEQYF; CDR3 DNA: TGCGCCAGCAGCTTGGCCGGGGGTCGCGACGAGCAGTACTTC
V gene: TRBV27; clone size: .; D gene: .; J gene: TRBJ1-2; CDR3 protein: CASSFSPFDYGYTF; CDR3 DNA: TGTGCCAGCAGTTTTTCGCCCTTCGACTATGGCTACACCTTC
V gene: TRBV5-1; clone size: .; D gene: TRBD2; J gene: TRBJ2-3; CDR3 protein: CASSPRLAAGDTQYF; CDR3 DNA: TGCGCCAGCAGCCCGAGGCTAGCGGCCGGGGATACGCAGTATTTT